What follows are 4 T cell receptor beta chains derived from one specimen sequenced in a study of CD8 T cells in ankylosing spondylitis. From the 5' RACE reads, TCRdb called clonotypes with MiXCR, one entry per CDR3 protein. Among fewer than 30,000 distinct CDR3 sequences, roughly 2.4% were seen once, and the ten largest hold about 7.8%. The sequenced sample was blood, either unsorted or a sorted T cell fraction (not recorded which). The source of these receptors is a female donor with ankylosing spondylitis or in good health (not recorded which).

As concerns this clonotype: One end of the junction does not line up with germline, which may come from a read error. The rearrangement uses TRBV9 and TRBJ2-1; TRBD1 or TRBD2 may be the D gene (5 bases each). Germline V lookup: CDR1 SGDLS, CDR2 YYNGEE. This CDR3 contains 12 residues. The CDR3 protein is CASSGGSRATIF. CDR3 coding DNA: TGTGCCAGCAGCGGGGGGTCTAGGGCAACCATCTTC.

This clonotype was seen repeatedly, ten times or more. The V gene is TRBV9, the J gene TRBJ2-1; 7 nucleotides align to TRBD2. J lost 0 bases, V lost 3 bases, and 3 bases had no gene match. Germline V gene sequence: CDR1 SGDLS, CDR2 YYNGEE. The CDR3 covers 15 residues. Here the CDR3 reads CASSASGDSYNEQFF. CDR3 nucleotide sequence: TGTGCCAGCAGCGCTAGCGGTGACTCCTACAATGAGCAGTTCTTC.

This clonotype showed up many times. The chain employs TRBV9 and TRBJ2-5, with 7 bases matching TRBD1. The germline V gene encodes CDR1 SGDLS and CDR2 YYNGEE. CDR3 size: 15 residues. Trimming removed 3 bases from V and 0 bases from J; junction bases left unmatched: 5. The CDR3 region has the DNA TGTGCCAGCAGCGCCCTACAGGGGTACCAAGAGACCCAGTACTTC. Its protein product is CASSALQGYQETQYF.

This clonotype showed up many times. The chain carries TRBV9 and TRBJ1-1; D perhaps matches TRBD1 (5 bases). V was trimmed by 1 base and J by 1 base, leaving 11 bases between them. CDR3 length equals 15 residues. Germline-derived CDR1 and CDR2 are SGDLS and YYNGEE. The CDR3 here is CASSVLQGGNTEAFF. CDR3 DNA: TGTGCCAGCAGCGTACTCCAGGGCGGGAACACTGAAGCTTTCTTT.